In this sample, the clone carrying this T cell receptor beta chain turned up once. Its antigen is unknown. Following RNA extraction, reverse transcription yielded cDNA that acted as the sequencing template. Clones were sequenced by immunoSEQ multiplex PCR, and TCRdb holds only the in-frame ones, with some missing. Among around 150,000 clones listed, less than 65% were seen once. PBMCs served as the source from which CD4+ and CD8+ T cells were sorted. This sample was taken from a study of CD8+ T cells in alopecia areata. General study points: Lesional scalp displayed greater clonality than normal scalp, most notably in alopecia totalis/universalis.

Germline lookup yields CDR1 SGHNT and CDR2 YYREEE (reference sequence). V shed 1 base and J shed 9 bases, with 14 bases lying between them. The CDR3 runs 13 residues. The TCR originated in a human donor in good health. The V and J genes are TRBV5-4 and TRBJ2-7; D is uncertain. Sequencing input: CD8+ T cells sorted from blood. CDR3 in amino acids: CASSLLGNKGQYF. CDR3 DNA sequence: TGTGCCAGCAGCTTGTTAGGTAACAAGGGGCAGTACTTC. Full variable domain (remainder filled in from reference TRBV5-4 and TRBJ2-7): ETGVTQSPTHLIKTRGQQVTLRCSSQSGHNTVSWYQQALGQGPQFIFQYYREEENGRGNFPPRFSGLQFPNYSSELNVNALELDDSALYLCASSLLGNKGQYFGPGTRLTVT.